The 26 T cell receptor beta chains in this list originate from one sample, sequenced in a study of vaccination effects on CD4 cells after COVID-19. Antigen-specific CD4+ T cells were expanded (with viral peptide pools) by the ViraFEST assay ahead of sequencing. After roughly 10 days in culture, the CD4+ T cells were isolated. Infection dated between March and December 2020, before the Alpha, Beta and Delta variants reached the United States. The antigens for these receptors are not known. Assay used: immunoSEQ multiplex PCR; TCRdb lists only in-frame clones, some missing. The table has about 19,000 clones, 70% to 75% seen once; the top ten hold approximately 15%. This specimen was CD4+ T cells from PBMCs cultured with SARS-CoV-2 spike peptides, taken before COVID-19 vaccination. Source of these receptors: a human donor who had a prior SARS-CoV-2 infection.

The genes are TRBV7-9 and TRBJ2-1; D possibly corresponds to TRBD1 (5 bases). CDR3 length: 14 residues. V dropped 5 bases and J dropped 9 bases, with 17 bases sitting between them. The germline gives CDR1 SEHNR, CDR2 FQNEAQ (reference sequence). The CDR3 DNA reads TGTGCCAGCAGCGCTCGGACAATAGGTGTTGAGCAGTTCTTC. Protein: CASSARTIGVEQFF.

This chain uses TRBV2 with TRBJ1-2; D might be TRBD1 (5 bases). CDR1 is SNHLY, CDR2 FYNNEI, per germline. There are 12 residues in the CDR3. The V end was cut by 4 bases, the J end by 5 bases, with 8 bases between. The CDR3 DNA sequence: TGTGCCAGCAGTGGGCGGGGGTATGGCTACACCTTC. Residues: CASSGRGYGYTF. Full variable domain (remainder filled in from reference TRBV2 and TRBJ1-2): EPEVTQTPSHQVTQMGQEVILRCVPISNHLYFYWYRQILGQKVEFLVSFYNNEISEKSEIFDDQFSVERPDGSNFTLKIRSTKLEDSAMYFCASSGRGYGYTFGSGTRLTVV.

This rearrangement joins TRBV5-1 to TRBJ2-2; 7 bases line up with TRBD1. Germline trimming cut 5 bases from V and 3 bases from J; bases unmatched to any gene: 13. Germline V lookup: CDR1 SGHRS, CDR2 YFSETQ. The CDR3 consists of 17 residues. CDR3 loop: CASSPNPPGTDTGELFF. Written as DNA, the CDR3 is TGCGCCAGCAGTCCTAACCCCCCCGGGACAGACACCGGGGAGCTGTTTTTT.

The gene calls are TRBV11-3 and TRBJ2-2, with no clear D. Deletions cut 0 bases from V and 6 bases from J, with 2 bases between. The CDR3 sequence is 12 residues long. The germline V gene has CDR1 SGHNT and CDR2 YENEEA. The CDR3 coding sequence is TGTGCCAGCAGCTTAGATCCCGGGGAGCTGTTTTTT. This sequence encodes CASSLDPGELFF.

The rearrangement links TRBV11-2 to TRBJ2-3, with D maybe TRBD2 (6 bases). In germline, CDR1 is SGHAT, CDR2 FQNNGV. Trimming shortened V by 4 bases and J by 1 base, and 15 bases separated the two germline ends. The CDR3 has 16 amino acids. This chain's CDR3 is CASSSRIAVGTDTQYF. The CDR3 DNA reads TGTGCCAGCAGCTCTCGAATAGCGGTAGGCACAGATACGCAGTATTTT.

This clone was counted between two and nine times. The V and J genes are TRBV5-1 and TRBJ2-2; 8 bases match TRBD1. Germline V gives CDR1 SGHRS, CDR2 YFSETQ. The CDR3 is 15 amino acids. The J segment lost 10 bases and the V segment lost 1 base, leaving 9 bases of the junction unmatched. This CDR3 reads CASSLYETGAPELFF. CDR3 DNA sequence: TGCGCCAGCAGCTTGTACGAGACAGGGGCCCCGGAGCTGTTTTTT.

The chain couples TRBV18 to TRBJ1-4; TRBD1 is a possible D gene (5 bases). Deletions cut 3 bases from V and 4 bases from J, with 12 bases between. The CDR3 consists of 15 residues. Germline V gene sequence: CDR1 KGHSH, CDR2 LQKENI. Written as DNA, the CDR3 is TGTGCCAGCTCACCCCGACAGACCCTTAATGAAAAACTGTTTTTT. It translates to CASSPRQTLNEKLFF.

The rearrangement links TRBV2 to TRBJ2-3; TRBD1 agrees at 9 bases. Germline-derived CDR1 and CDR2 are SNHLY and FYNNEI. V trimming: 1 base; J trimming: 5 bases; junction bases outside the gene matches: 4. The CDR3 length is 15 residues. CDR3 in DNA: TGTGCCAGCAGTGAAGGGGACAGGGTATTAGATACGCAGTATTTT. Its protein product is CASSEGDRVLDTQYF.

This chain connects TRBV10-3 to TRBJ1-2, with TRBD1 identical over 7 bases. Per germline, CDR1 ENHRY and CDR2 SYGVKD. V was clipped by 2 bases and J by 0 bases; unmatched bases: 6. There are 16 residues in the CDR3. The CDR3 is CAISEQAGGSNYGYTF. CDR3 nucleotide sequence: TGTGCCATCAGTGAGCAGGCAGGGGGTTCTAACTATGGCTACACCTTC.

The V gene is TRBV28, the J gene TRBJ1-5, with 9 nucleotides matching TRBD1. Losses at the gene ends were 6 bases for V and 5 bases for J; bases not matched to a gene: 8. The CDR3 runs to 15 residues. CDR1 MDHEN and CDR2 SYDVKM come from the germline V gene. The CDR3 nucleotides read TGTGCCAGCAGGTACCGGGACAGGGAGTATCAGCCCCAGCATTTT. It translates to CASRYRDREYQPQHF.

V and J are TRBV2 and TRBJ2-5; TRBD1 agrees at 8 bases. CDR1 SNHLY and CDR2 FYNNEI come from the germline V gene. This CDR3 region has 14 residues. The V and J ends lost 3 bases and 5 bases, in that order; junction bases with no gene match: 5. The CDR3 loop is CASSDPDRGETQYF. For the CDR3, the DNA is TGTGCCAGCAGTGATCCAGACAGGGGTGAGACCCAGTACTTC.

V usage is TRBV6-6 and J usage is TRBJ1-2; 9 nucleotides align to TRBD1. The CDR3 runs 13 residues. The V gene's germline CDR1 is MNHNY and CDR2 SVGAGI (reference sequence). Trimming removed 5 bases from V and 5 bases from J; junction bases left unmatched: 3. CDR3 coding DNA: TGTGCCAGCAGTCCTGACAGGGGGTATGGCTACACCTTC. It translates to CASSPDRGYGYTF.

The chain couples TRBV7-2 to TRBJ2-7; 13 bases map to TRBD2. Germline CDR1 reads SGHTA; CDR2 reads FQGNSA. The CDR3 has 14 amino acids. Losses at the gene ends were 6 bases for V and 3 bases for J; bases not matched to a gene: 2. CDR3 in DNA: TGTGCCAGCAGACGGACTAGCGGGAGCTACGAGCAGTACTTC. Translation: CASRRTSGSYEQYF.

V is TRBV2 and J is TRBJ2-5; D is uncertain. There are 11 residues in the CDR3. V was trimmed by 7 bases and J by 5 bases, leaving 8 bases between them. Germline CDR1 SNHLY, CDR2 FYNNEI. Written as DNA, the CDR3 is TGTGCCAGCAATCTTGGGGAGACCCAGTACTTC. Encoded protein: CASNLGETQYF.

The chain couples TRBV6-6 to TRBJ1-5; perhaps TRBD1 as D (5 bases). The CDR3 loop spans 15 amino acids. CDR1 is MNHNY and CDR2 is SVGAGI in the germline V gene (reference sequence). The V end lost 4 bases, the J end lost 5 bases, and 15 bases lay between the germline ends. CDR3 region: CASSWRDGYYQPQHF. In DNA, the CDR3 is TGTGCCAGCAGTTGGCGGGACGGATACTATCAGCCCCAGCATTTT.

This clone was seen a handful of times. This chain connects TRBV11-2 to TRBJ1-1; TRBD1 is a possible D gene (5 bases). The CDR3 has 17 amino acids. CDR1 is SGHAT and CDR2 is FQNNGV in the germline V gene. V was pared by 6 bases and J by 2 bases, with 22 bases between. The CDR3 sequence is CASSSPRGSQGNTEAFF. DNA for the CDR3: TGTGCCAGCAGTTCGCCTCGGGGGTCTCAGGGAAACACTGAAGCTTTCTTT.

This clone has just one count. This chain uses TRBV7-9 with TRBJ2-1; 9 bases are a match to TRBD2. Trimming cost V 2 bases and J 4 bases; bases outside gene matches: 15. The CDR3 has 19 residues. Germline lookup yields CDR1 SEHNR and CDR2 FQNEAQ (reference sequence). CDR3 protein: CASSLRLSSGSTLYNEQFF. The DNA of the CDR3 is TGTGCCAGCAGCTTACGACTTAGTAGCGGGAGTACCCTTTACAATGAGCAGTTCTTC.

The table lists this clone with a few counts. The chain couples TRBV4-1 to TRBJ1-1; 8 nucleotides line up with TRBD1. This CDR3 has 15 residues. The junction had 4 bases not matched to a gene; V was cut back by 3 bases and J by 1 base. The germline V gene encodes CDR1 MGHRA and CDR2 YSYEKL. The CDR3 protein is CASSHDRGPNTEAFF. DNA of the CDR3: TGCGCCAGCAGCCACGACAGGGGCCCGAACACTGAAGCTTTCTTT.

The rearrangement links TRBV7-2 to TRBJ1-1; D call uncertain. The length of the CDR3 is 14 residues. Germline values: CDR1 SGHTA, CDR2 FQGNSA. With 2 bases removed from V and 3 bases from J, the gap between germline ends came to 10 bases. CDR3 residues: CASSLLTRHTEAFF. The CDR3 DNA reads TGTGCCAGCAGCTTACTAACACGTCACACTGAAGCTTTCTTT.

This chain joins TRBV7-2 and TRBJ2-5; the match to TRBD1 covers 8 bases. This CDR3 has 16 residues. Germline-derived CDR1 and CDR2 are SGHTA and FQGNSA. The J segment lost 9 bases and the V segment lost 5 bases, leaving 17 bases of the junction unmatched. CDR3 in DNA: TGTGCCAGCAGCCCCCCCCACCAATACAGGGGGAAGGCCCAGTACTTC. Translated, it gives CASSPPHQYRGKAQYF.

V and J are TRBV27 and TRBJ1-1; the D gene is possibly TRBD1 (5 bases). The V end lost 3 bases, the J end lost 5 bases, and 13 bases lay between the germline ends. CDR3 length: 14 amino acids. Germline V gene sequence: CDR1 MNHEY, CDR2 SMNVEV (reference sequence). CDR3 in amino acids: CASSFGGVLTEAFF. DNA of the CDR3: TGTGCCAGCAGTTTTGGAGGGGTGCTAACTGAAGCTTTCTTT.

This clone is judged large. The rearrangement links TRBV30 to TRBJ1-6; 8 nucleotides match TRBD1. Germline CDR1 GTSNPN, CDR2 SVGIG (reference sequence). With V trimmed by 0 bases and J by 10 bases, 5 bases remained unmatched. CDR3 length: 14 residues. The CDR3 sequence: CAWSVQGGGSPLHF. The CDR3 nucleotides are TGTGCCTGGAGTGTACAGGGGGGAGGATCACCCCTCCACTTT.

CDR3 sequence: CASTSGSQETQYF. DNA for the CDR3: TGTGCCAGCACTAGCGGGTCACAAGAGACCCAGTACTTC. The V call is TRBV7-2, the J call TRBJ2-5; 8 bases are shared with TRBD2. The CDR3 consists of 13 residues. V trimming: 7 bases; J trimming: 2 bases; junction bases outside the gene matches: 3. CDR1 is SGHTA and CDR2 is FQGNSA in the germline V gene.

The V gene is TRBV5-4, the J gene TRBJ2-6, with TRBD2 matching 11 bases. CDR1 and CDR2 from the germline V gene are SGHNT and YYREEE (reference sequence). J gave up 0 bases and V 1 base, and 3 bases lay outside the gene matches. The CDR3 consists of 18 residues. As DNA, the CDR3 is TGTGCCAGCAGCTTGACTAGCGGGGGATACTCTGGGGCCAACGTCCTGACTTTC. Amino acids: CASSLTSGGYSGANVLTF.

The gene calls are TRBV10-3 and TRBJ2-1; D remains ambiguous. The germline gives CDR1 ENHRY, CDR2 SYGVKD. Trimming stripped 6 bases from V and 5 bases from J, with 17 bases between. This CDR3 is 15 amino acids long. Here the CDR3 DNA reads TGTGCCATCAGCCAGCGAGTACTGACAAACAATGAGCAGTTCTTC. This sequence encodes CAISQRVLTNNEQFF.

This clone was counted a single time. V is TRBV4-1 and J is TRBJ1-2, with D possibly matching TRBD1 (6 bases). The CDR3 totals 14 residues. V lost 2 bases and J lost 3, with 10 bases in between. Germline V gene data show CDR1 as MGHRA and CDR2 as YSYEKL. The chain's CDR3 is CASSQTQGYYGYTF. The CDR3 nucleotides are TGCGCCAGCAGCCAAACACAGGGATACTATGGCTACACCTTC.